A selection of T cell receptor beta chains follows, all from one sample in a study of OX40 agonist ivuxolimab in advanced cancers. TCRdb's copy holds only in-frame clones and misses some; the assay was immunoSEQ multiplex PCR. This table has 20,000 or so clones, 77% appearing once. The starting material was CD4+ or CD8+ T cells sorted from blood, obtained in a trial of the OX40 agonist ivuxolimab. Source of these receptors: an adult with an advanced solid tumor such as melanoma, head and neck, liver or kidney cancer. Each CDR3 is given with its conserved first and last residue. Each record gives: D gene, clone size, J gene, CDR3 length, V gene, CDR3 protein, CDR3 DNA. A D gene is named only where the DNA matches it firmly. Clone size, where shown, is once, few, many, or a class for clones that have expanded.

>NA|NA|TRBJ2-7|16|TRBV27
CASRSEVGRISGEQYF
TGTGCCAGCAGGTCGGAGGTCGGAAGGATCTCTGGGGAGCAGTACTTC
>NA|NA|TRBJ2-5|17|TRBV10-2
CASSESSAGHLGETQYF
TGCGCCAGCAGTGAGTCGAGCGCAGGCCACCTCGGAGAGACCCAGTACTTC
>TRBD1|NA|TRBJ2-7|14|TRBV9
CASSPWGTGYEQYF
TGTGCCAGCAGCCCATGGGGGACAGGGTACGAGCAGTACTTC
>NA|NA|TRBJ2-3|15|TRBV4-3
CASSQEGFSTDTQYF
TGCGCCAGCAGCCAAGAGGGGTTTAGCACAGATACGCAGTATTTT
>TRBD2|NA|TRBJ2-5|14|TRBV7-6
CASSYQSGGETQYF
TGTGCCAGCAGCTACCAGTCGGGGGGAGAGACCCAGTACTTC
>NA|medium-sized|TRBJ1-1|14|TRBV12-5
CASAPDRRTTEAFF
TGTGCTAGTGCCCCGGACAGACGTACCACTGAAGCTTTCTTT
>TRBD1|once|TRBJ2-7|13|TRBV2
CASLVGQGNEQYF
TGTGCCAGCCTGGTGGGACAGGGTAACGAGCAGTACTTC
>TRBD2|NA|TRBJ2-2|15|TRBV9
CASRGGLANTGELFF
TGTGCCAGCAGAGGAGGACTAGCGAACACCGGGGAGCTGTTTTTT
>NA|NA|TRBJ2-1|14|TRBV7-8
CASSLLLSYNEQFF
TGTGCCAGCAGCTTGCTGCTCTCCTACAATGAGCAGTTCTTC
>NA|NA|TRBJ1-2|16|TRBV2
CASSVVWTEGRLGYTF
TGTGCCAGCAGTGTAGTATGGACGGAGGGGCGGTTGGGCTACACCTTC
>TRBD1|NA|TRBJ2-5|16|TRBV13
CASSSRTGGSQETQYF
TGTGCCAGCAGCTCCCGGACAGGGGGCAGTCAAGAGACCCAGTACTTC
>TRBD1|few|TRBJ2-7|15|TRBV5-8
CASSLTTGQGSEQYF
TGTGCCAGCAGCTTGACGACGGGACAGGGGTCCGAGCAGTACTTC